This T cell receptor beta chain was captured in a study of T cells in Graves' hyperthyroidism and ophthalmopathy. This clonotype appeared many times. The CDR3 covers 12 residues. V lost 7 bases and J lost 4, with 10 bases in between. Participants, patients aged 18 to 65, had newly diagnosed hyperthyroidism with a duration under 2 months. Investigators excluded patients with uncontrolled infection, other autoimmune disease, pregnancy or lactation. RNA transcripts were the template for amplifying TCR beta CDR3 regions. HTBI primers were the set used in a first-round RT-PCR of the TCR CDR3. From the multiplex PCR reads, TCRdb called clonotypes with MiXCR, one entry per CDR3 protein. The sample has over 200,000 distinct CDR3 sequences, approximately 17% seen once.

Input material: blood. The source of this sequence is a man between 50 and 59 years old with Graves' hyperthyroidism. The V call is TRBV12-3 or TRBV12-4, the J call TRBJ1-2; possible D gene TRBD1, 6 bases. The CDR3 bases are TGTGCCAGCACCGACAGGATCTATGGCTACACCTTC. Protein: CASTDRIYGYTF.